Presented here are 9 T cell receptor beta chains from one specimen sequenced in a study of identical twins. MiXCR, run by TCRdb on the 5' RACE reads, gives a single entry per CDR3 protein. Found here are about 520,000 distinct CDR3 sequences, less than 25% of them singletons; the top ten hold around 0.9%. The same sample was also studied in work on T cells expressing NK-cell markers.

The sequencing sample was made of CD4+ T cells sorted from blood. Receptors originate from a woman under 30 in good health.

The chain uses TRBV7-3 and TRBJ2-1; TRBD2 aligns across 11 bases. J lost 3 bases, V lost 2 bases, and 3 bases had no gene match. CDR1 is SGHTA, CDR2 FQGTGA, per germline. This CDR3 is built from 16 residues. CDR3 residues: CASSLSSGGLYNEQFF. CDR3 bases: TGTGCCAGCAGCTTATCTAGCGGGGGGCTCTACAATGAGCAGTTCTTC.

This chain uses TRBV5-1 with TRBJ1-2; D perhaps matches TRBD1 (6 bases). Germline V gene lookup returns CDR1 SGHRS and CDR2 YFSETQ. The germline V and J ends were trimmed by 7 bases and 8 bases, with 18 bases remaining between them. This CDR3 is built from 13 residues. CDR3 protein: CASGSETGYGYTF. DNA for the CDR3: TGCGCCAGCGGTTCCGAAACAGGGTACGGCTACACCTTC.

Points on this clonotype: A junction end diverges from the germline sequence, so it may reflect a read error. The chain couples TRBV7-7 to TRBJ2-5; either TRBD1 or TRBD2 may fit D (5 bases each). Germline V gives CDR1 SSHAT, CDR2 FNYEAQ (reference sequence). The CDR3 covers 14 residues. CDR3 sequence: CASSFSGPKETQYF. DNA for the CDR3: TGTGCTAGCAGCTTCTCGGGACCAAAAGAGACCCAGTACTTC.

The CDR3 DNA follows: TGCGCCAGCAGCTTACTGACAGGGGGCGCATCACCCCTCCACTTT. Translation: CASSLLTGGASPLHF. The chain links TRBV5-1 to TRBJ1-6, with 10 bases that match TRBD1. In germline, CDR1 is SGHRS, CDR2 YFSETQ. The CDR3 runs to 15 residues. V gave up 2 bases and J gave up 10 bases; unmatched junction bases: 6.

The chain carries TRBV12-3 or TRBV12-4 and TRBJ2-7; D unresolved. Trimming took 4 bases from V and 6 from J, leaving 10 bases between them. The CDR3 runs to 12 residues. CDR3 sequence: CASSYHRGEQYF. CDR3 DNA: TGTGCCAGCAGTTACCACAGAGGCGAGCAGTACTTC.

This clonotype appeared a few times. V is TRBV5-6 and J is TRBJ2-1; TRBD1 aligns across 8 bases. The V gene's germline CDR1 is SGHDT and CDR2 YYEEEE. This CDR3 is built from 17 residues. V lost 4 bases, J lost 3 bases, and 12 bases stayed unmatched. DNA for the CDR3: TGTGCCAGCAGCCCCGGCCCTACAGGGGGAAACTACAATGAGCAGTTCTTC. Amino acids: CASSPGPTGGNYNEQFF.

The chain carries TRBV7-9 and TRBJ1-2; maybe TRBD1 (6 bases). The CDR3 sequence is 12 residues long. Per germline, CDR1 SEHNR and CDR2 FQNEAQ (reference sequence). The V and J ends lost 5 bases and 5 bases respectively, with 9 bases between them. This CDR3 reads CASSQGQYGYTF. The CDR3 nucleotides read TGTGCCAGCAGCCAAGGACAGTATGGCTACACCTTC.

The chain is built from TRBV11-2 and TRBJ2-6; D gene unclear. Between the trimmed V and J ends, which lost 11 bases and 0 bases, there was a span of 14 bases. The CDR3 extends over 15 amino acids. From germline, CDR1 is SGHAT and CDR2 FQNNGV. This CDR3 reads CAGSFRHSGANVLTF. CDR3 sequence (DNA): TGTGCCGGCTCCTTTCGGCACTCTGGGGCCAACGTCCTGACTTTC.

The table lists this clonotype with a few counts. This chain uses TRBV9 with TRBJ2-2; 7 bases align to TRBD2. J was trimmed by 7 bases and V by 4 bases; bases with no gene match: 10. CDR1 is SGDLS, CDR2 YYNGEE, per germline. The CDR3 sequence is 15 residues long. The CDR3: CASSLSGLVVGELFF. Here the CDR3 DNA reads TGTGCCAGCAGCCTAAGCGGACTAGTTGTCGGGGAGCTGTTTTTT.